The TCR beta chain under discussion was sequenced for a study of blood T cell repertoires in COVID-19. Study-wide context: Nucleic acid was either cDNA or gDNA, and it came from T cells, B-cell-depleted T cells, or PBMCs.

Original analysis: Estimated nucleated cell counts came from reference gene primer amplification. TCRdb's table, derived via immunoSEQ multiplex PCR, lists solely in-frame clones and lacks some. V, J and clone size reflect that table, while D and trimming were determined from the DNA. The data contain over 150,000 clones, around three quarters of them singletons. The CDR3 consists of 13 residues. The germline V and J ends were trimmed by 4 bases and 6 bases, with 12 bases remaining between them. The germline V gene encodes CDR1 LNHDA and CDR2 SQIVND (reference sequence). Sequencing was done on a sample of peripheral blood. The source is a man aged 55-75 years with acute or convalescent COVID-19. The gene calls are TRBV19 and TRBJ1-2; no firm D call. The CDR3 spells CASSSRSGDGYTF. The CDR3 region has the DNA TGTGCCAGTAGTAGCCGTTCAGGTGATGGCTACACCTTC.